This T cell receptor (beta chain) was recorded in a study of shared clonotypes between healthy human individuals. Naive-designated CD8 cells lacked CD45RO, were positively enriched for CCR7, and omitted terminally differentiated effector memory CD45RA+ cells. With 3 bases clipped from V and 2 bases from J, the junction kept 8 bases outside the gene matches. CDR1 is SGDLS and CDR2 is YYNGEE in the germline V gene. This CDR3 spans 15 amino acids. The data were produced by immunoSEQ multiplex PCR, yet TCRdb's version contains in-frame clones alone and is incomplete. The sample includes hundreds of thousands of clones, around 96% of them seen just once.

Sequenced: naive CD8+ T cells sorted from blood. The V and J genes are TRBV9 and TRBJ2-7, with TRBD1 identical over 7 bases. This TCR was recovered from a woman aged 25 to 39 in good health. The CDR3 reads CASSARTGGPYEQYF. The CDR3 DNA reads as TGTGCCAGCAGCGCGAGGACAGGCGGCCCCTACGAGCAGTACTTC.